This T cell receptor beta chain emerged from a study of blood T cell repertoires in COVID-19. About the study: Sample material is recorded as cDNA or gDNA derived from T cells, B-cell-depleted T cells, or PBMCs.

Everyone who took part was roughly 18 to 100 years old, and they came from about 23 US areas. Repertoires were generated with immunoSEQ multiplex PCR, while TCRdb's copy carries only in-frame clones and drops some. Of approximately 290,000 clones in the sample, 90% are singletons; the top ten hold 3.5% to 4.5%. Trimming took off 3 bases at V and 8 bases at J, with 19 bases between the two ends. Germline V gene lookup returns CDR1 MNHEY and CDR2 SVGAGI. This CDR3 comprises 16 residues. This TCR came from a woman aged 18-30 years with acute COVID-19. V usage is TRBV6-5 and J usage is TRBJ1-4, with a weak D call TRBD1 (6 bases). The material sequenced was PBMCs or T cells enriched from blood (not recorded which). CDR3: CASSYGTPLPGEKLFF. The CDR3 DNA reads TGTGCCAGCAGTTATGGGACACCCTTGCCCGGGGAAAAACTGTTTTTT.